Below, 21 T cell receptor beta chains from the same sample are listed, as sequenced in a study of CD8+ T cells in alopecia areata. Sequencing used cDNA as its template, made by extracting RNA and reverse transcribing it. Using immunoSEQ multiplex PCR, the repertoire was profiled, and TCRdb retains in-frame clones only, with some absent. The sample yields 90,000 to 150,000 clones, about 60% seen once. Sequencing used CD4+ T cells sorted from blood. These receptors were collected from a human donor in good health.

This chain joins TRBV30 and TRBJ1-2; D remains unclear. From germline, CDR1 is GTSNPN and CDR2 SVGIG (reference sequence). V was trimmed by 1 base and J by 5 bases, leaving 8 bases between them. There are 12 residues in the CDR3. The CDR3 here is CAWSGGPYGYTF. DNA for the CDR3: TGTGCCTGGAGTGGCGGGCCTTATGGCTACACCTTC.

In its sample, this clone was seen once. CDR3: CAWSSLRTGHEQYF. Here the CDR3 DNA reads TGTGCCTGGAGTTCTCTTAGGACAGGGCACGAGCAGTACTTC. The V call is TRBV30, the J call TRBJ2-7; 8 nucleotides agree with TRBD1. The CDR3 is 14 amino acids. The germline CDR1 and CDR2 sequences are GTSNPN and SVGIG (reference sequence). Losses at the gene ends were 2 bases for V and 5 bases for J; bases not matched to a gene: 8.

The V call is TRBV5-1, the J call TRBJ2-7; possible D gene TRBD2, 6 bases. CDR1 is SGHRS, CDR2 YFSETQ, per germline. With 4 bases removed from V and 5 bases from J, the gap between germline ends came to 19 bases. CDR3 length: 15 residues. CDR3 nucleotide sequence: TGCGCCAGCAGCCACGGAGGGACGATGTTAGACGAGCAGTACTTC. Translating gives CASSHGGTMLDEQYF.

CDR3 sequence reads: CAWRDRQGFGGYTF. As DNA, the CDR3 is TGTGCCTGGAGAGACCGACAGGGCTTTGGAGGCTACACCTTC. The J gene is TRBJ1-2, the V gene TRBV30, with 7 positions matching TRBD1. There are 14 residues in the CDR3. V gave up 3 bases and J gave up 8 bases; unmatched junction bases: 12. CDR1 is GTSNPN and CDR2 is SVGIG in the germline V gene (reference sequence).

In its sample, this clone was seen a few times. The CDR3 sequence is CASSQNLAGLQAFF. The CDR3 DNA follows: TGCGCCAGCAGCCAAAACCTAGCGGGTCTTCAAGCTTTCTTT. The gene calls are TRBV4-3 and TRBJ1-1; D not resolved. Trimming cost V 2 bases and J 9 bases, with 16 bases left between them. From germline, CDR1 is LGHNA and CDR2 YSLEER. The CDR3 length is 14 residues.

The gene calls are TRBV15 and TRBJ2-1; TRBD2 agrees at 9 bases. Germline values: CDR1 LNHNV, CDR2 YYDKDF (reference sequence). V shed 4 bases, J shed 2 bases, and the junction held 3 bases outside the gene matches. The CDR3 is made up of 15 amino acids. This CDR3 reads CATSTLAGAYNEQFF. CDR3 coding DNA: TGTGCCACCAGCACATTAGCGGGGGCCTACAATGAGCAGTTCTTC.

This chain links TRBV25-1 with TRBJ1-1, with D possibly matching TRBD1 (5 bases). The V gene lost 7 bases and the J gene lost 5 bases, with 14 bases spanning the gap. This CDR3 region has 13 residues. In germline, CDR1 is MGHDK, CDR2 SYGVNS. The CDR3 here is CASNSQTGTEAFF. CDR3 nucleotide sequence: TGTGCCAGCAACTCTCAAACAGGAACTGAAGCTTTCTTT.

V gene TRBV7-9 combines with J gene TRBJ1-1; D is unresolved. Germline assignment: CDR1 SEHNR and CDR2 FQNEAQ (reference sequence). V shed 2 bases and J shed 11 bases, with 12 bases lying between them. The CDR3 extends over 12 amino acids. The CDR3 nucleotides read TGTGCCAGCAGCTTACGGGATAGCCCCGCTTTCTTT. Encoded protein: CASSLRDSPAFF.

The chain uses TRBV6-5 and TRBJ1-2; TRBD1 matches at 7 bases. Looked up from germline, CDR1 is MNHEY and CDR2 is SVGAGI. The junction had 8 bases not matched to a gene; V was cut back by 7 bases and J by 6 bases. The CDR3 loop spans 13 amino acids. The CDR3 here is CASTKPGTDGYTF. The CDR3 DNA is TGTGCCAGCACTAAACCGGGGACAGATGGCTACACCTTC.

The CDR3 nucleotides are TGTGCCAGCAGTGACAACAGGGGTCGCGAGCAGTACTTC. It is translated as CASSDNRGREQYF. The chain carries TRBV2 and TRBJ2-7; 7 bases line up with TRBD1. Trimming took 3 bases from V and 6 from J; bases not matched to a gene: 5. The CDR3 has 13 residues. Germline CDR1 reads SNHLY; CDR2 reads FYNNEI.

The chain combines TRBV6-5 with TRBJ2-2, with D tentatively TRBD1 (5 bases). This CDR3 has 15 residues. Germline loops: CDR1 MNHEY, CDR2 SVGAGI. V dropped 8 bases and J dropped 4 bases, with 17 bases sitting between them. The CDR3 spells CASGYPERGTGELFF. The CDR3 bases are TGTGCCAGCGGATATCCCGAAAGGGGCACCGGGGAGCTGTTTTTT.

DNA for the CDR3: TGTGCCAGCAGCTTGAATAGTGAGCAGTTCTTC. It encodes CASSLNSEQFF. This chain connects TRBV5-4 to TRBJ2-1; D is undetermined. Trimming pared 1 base from V and 9 bases from J, leaving 5 bases between. This CDR3 comprises 11 residues. Germline V gives CDR1 SGHNT, CDR2 YYREEE (reference sequence).

The chain joins TRBV30 to TRBJ2-7; no reliable D call. The CDR3 sequence is 11 residues long. Trimming left V 2 bases short and J 4 bases short, with 6 bases between. Germline CDR1 reads GTSNPN; CDR2 reads SVGIG (reference sequence). CDR3 coding DNA: TGTGCCTGGAGTCCCCTTTACGAGCAGTACTTC. Its protein is CAWSPLYEQYF.

This rearrangement joins TRBV19 to TRBJ2-1; perhaps TRBD2 as D (5 bases). Germline lookup yields CDR1 LNHDA and CDR2 SQIVND (reference sequence). The V end was cut by 6 bases, the J end by 0 bases, with 6 bases between. The CDR3 has 13 residues. The CDR3 region has the DNA TGTGCCAGTAGGGGGAGCTCCTACAATGAGCAGTTCTTC. Amino acid sequence: CASRGSSYNEQFF.

The chain carries TRBV5-1 and TRBJ2-3; 7 nucleotides agree with TRBD2. The CDR3 sequence is 17 residues long. V dropped 4 bases and J dropped 1; count of bases not matched to a gene: 12. From germline, CDR1 is SGHRS and CDR2 YFSETQ. The CDR3 nucleotides are TGCGCCAGCAGCCGGGGCGGGGGAGCAGGTGGCACAGATACGCAGTATTTT. This sequence encodes CASSRGGGAGGTDTQYF.

The rearrangement joins TRBV2 to TRBJ1-2; TRBD1 matches 8 bases. V lost 3 bases to trimming and J lost 12 bases; unmatched junction nucleotides: 9. The CDR3 consists of 13 residues. Germline-derived CDR1 and CDR2 are SNHLY and FYNNEI. This CDR3 is CASSEAGGALDTF. The DNA of the CDR3 is TGTGCCAGCAGTGAGGCAGGGGGCGCATTGGACACCTTC.

Notes on this clone: Germline and junction disagree at one end, which may indicate a read error. The chain is built from TRBV15 and TRBJ1-1; D not resolved. Germline CDR1 reads LNHNV; CDR2 reads YYDKDF (reference sequence). The CDR3 has 15 residues. CDR3 residues: CATSRDIGGNPEAFF. The DNA for the CDR3 is TGTGCCACCAGCAGAGATATCGGAGGGAACCCTGAAGCTTTCTTT.

V gene TRBV9 combines with J gene TRBJ2-3; 10 bases fit TRBD2. This CDR3 is built from 14 residues. With V trimmed by 4 bases and J by 6 bases, 5 bases remained unmatched. Germline CDR1 is SGDLS and CDR2 is YYNGEE. CDR3: CASSIAGGSDTQYF. DNA of the CDR3: TGTGCCAGCAGCATAGCGGGGGGTTCGGATACGCAGTATTTT.

The chain carries TRBV9 and TRBJ2-7; perhaps TRBD1 as D (6 bases). With 4 bases removed from V and 7 bases from J, the gap between germline ends came to 9 bases. Germline values: CDR1 SGDLS, CDR2 YYNGEE. The length of the CDR3 is 11 residues. CDR3 protein: CASSRDREQYF. The CDR3 region has the DNA TGTGCCAGCAGCAGAGACAGGGAGCAGTACTTC.

The rearrangement links TRBV9 to TRBJ1-3; no clear D gene. This CDR3 contains 14 residues. V was pared by 8 bases and J by 0 bases, with 12 bases between. From germline, CDR1 is SGDLS and CDR2 YYNGEE. The CDR3 region is CASGGSLSGNTIYF. In DNA form, the CDR3 reads TGTGCCAGTGGCGGGTCCCTCTCTGGAAACACCATATATTTT.

The chain uses TRBV6-1 and TRBJ2-3; D is perhaps TRBD2 (5 bases). The CDR3 loop spans 16 amino acids. Between the trimmed V and J ends, which lost 3 bases and 3 bases, there was a span of 16 bases. Germline V CDR1 and CDR2: MNHNS, SASEGT. The CDR3 sequence is CASSEPRRAQTDTQYF. CDR3 sequence (DNA): TGTGCCAGCAGTGAGCCCCGGCGGGCGCAGACAGATACGCAGTATTTT.